What follows are 29 T cell receptor beta chains derived from one specimen sequenced in a study of cytomegalovirus exposure and HLA in healthy donors. The study ran its PCR with 60 Vbeta and 13 Jbeta primers. The protocol was immunoSEQ multiplex PCR, while the TCRdb copy is restricted to in-frame clones and leaves out a portion. The sample has under 120,000 clones; about 68% are singletons. The sequencing sample was made of PBMCs. These receptor sequences come from a young man in good health and CMV-seropositive.

This clone was counted a single time. The V call is TRBV9, the J call TRBJ2-3; 13 nucleotides align to TRBD2. Looked up from germline, CDR1 is SGDLS and CDR2 is YYNGEE. This CDR3 is built from 16 residues. The J segment lost 6 bases and the V segment lost 5 bases, leaving 9 bases of the junction unmatched. The CDR3: CASSGTSGGASDTQYF. CDR3 DNA: TGTGCCAGCAGTGGTACTAGCGGGGGGGCCTCCGATACGCAGTATTTT.

The chain recombines TRBV27 with TRBJ2-7; 7 nucleotides line up with TRBD2. The CDR3 runs 15 residues. After removal of 8 bases from V and 3 bases from J, the junction contained 13 bases not matched to a gene. Germline V gene lookup returns CDR1 MNHEY and CDR2 SMNVEV (reference sequence). Written as DNA, the CDR3 is TGTGCCAGCGATGTCGGGCGGGGGTGTCTCTACGAGCAGTACTTC. It codes for CASDVGRGCLYEQYF.

A few counts support this clone. The rearrangement joins TRBV5-4 to TRBJ2-1; TRBD2 matches at 10 bases. With 2 bases clipped from V and 5 bases from J, the junction kept 7 bases outside the gene matches. This CDR3 has 16 amino acids. CDR1 is SGHNT and CDR2 is YYREEE in the germline V gene (reference sequence). CDR3 nucleotides: TGTGCCAGCAGCTTATCGCTAGCGGGGGTAAACAATGAGCAGTTCTTC. It is translated as CASSLSLAGVNNEQFF.

CDR3 coding DNA: TGTGCCAGTAGTACCGGTTTGTCTACGGGGTCGTCGCCCCAGCATTTT. This codes for CASSTGLSTGSSPQHF. The chain recombines TRBV19 with TRBJ1-5, with no clear D. The V end lost 4 bases, the J end lost 9 bases, and 22 bases lay between the germline ends. The CDR3 has 16 amino acids. Per the germline V gene, CDR1 is LNHDA and CDR2 is SQIVND (reference sequence).

The gene calls are TRBV9 and TRBJ1-2; weak D call: TRBD1 (6 bases). The V gene lost 0 bases and the J gene lost 4 bases, with 16 bases spanning the gap. This CDR3 contains 16 residues. CDR1 and CDR2 from the germline V gene are SGDLS and YYNGEE. The CDR3 DNA is TGTGCCAGCAGCGTAGAACCGGGACAACCGGGCTATGGCTACACCTTC. Translated, it gives CASSVEPGQPGYGYTF.

The chain combines TRBV11-3 with TRBJ2-5, with 8 bases that match TRBD1. There are 15 residues in the CDR3. CDR1 is SGHNT and CDR2 is YENEEA in the germline V gene. The V gene end was trimmed by 6 bases and the J gene end by 11 bases; junction bases not matched to a gene: 17. In nucleotides, the CDR3 is TGTGCCAGCAGTACATCCGGGACAGGCTCGGGAGAGCAGTACTTC. Amino acid sequence: CASSTSGTGSGEQYF.

The chain links TRBV19 to TRBJ1-2, with a weak D call TRBD1 (5 bases). V was clipped by 11 bases and J by 4 bases, with 14 bases between them. The V gene's germline CDR1 is LNHDA and CDR2 SQIVND (reference sequence). This CDR3 spans 12 amino acids. Written as DNA, the CDR3 is TGTGCCGGGTACCCGGGGGGCTATGGCTACACCTTC. This codes for CAGYPGGYGYTF.

The V call is TRBV5-1, the J call TRBJ2-2; D unresolved. Germline V gives CDR1 SGHRS, CDR2 YFSETQ. The CDR3 contains 12 residues. V gave up 3 bases and J gave up 5 bases, with 5 bases separating them. CDR3 in DNA: TGCGCCAGCAGCTGGCAAACCGGGGAGCTGTTTTTT. Translating gives CASSWQTGELFF.

The V and J genes are TRBV7-8 and TRBJ2-1; 13 positions match TRBD2. CDR1 and CDR2 from the germline V gene are SGHVS and FQNEAQ. V was pared by 4 bases and J by 0 bases, with 6 bases of the junction left unmatched. This CDR3 region has 18 residues. DNA of the CDR3: TGTGCCAGCAGCTCTCGGACTAGCGGGGGAACCTCCTACAATGAGCAGTTCTTC. It translates to CASSSRTSGGTSYNEQFF.

V usage is TRBV7-9 and J usage is TRBJ2-3; 8 bases line up with TRBD1. Germline-derived CDR1 and CDR2 are SEHNR and FQNEAQ (reference sequence). The V gene end was trimmed by 5 bases and the J gene end by 5 bases; junction bases not matched to a gene: 6. The length of the CDR3 is 14 residues. The CDR3 sequence is CASSKDGQGDTQYF. The CDR3 coding sequence is TGTGCCAGCAGCAAGGATGGACAGGGAGATACGCAGTATTTT.

The chain has TRBV7-3 and TRBJ1-6; possibly TRBD1 for D (6 bases). The V gene lost 5 bases and the J gene lost 9 bases, with 11 bases spanning the gap. CDR3 size: 13 residues. The germline V gene has CDR1 SGHTA and CDR2 FQGTGA. CDR3 residues: CASSPQTGSPLHF. CDR3 DNA sequence: TGTGCCAGCAGCCCGCAGACAGGTTCACCCCTCCACTTT.

In the case of this clone: Relative to the germline gene, one junction end is altered; a read error may explain this. In DNA, the CDR3 is TGTTCCAGCAGCTCCCGCGCGGGGGGAGGGCAGTACTTC. Protein product: CSSSSRAGGGQYF. V and J are TRBV7-9 and TRBJ2-7; 8 bases are a match to TRBD2. The CDR3 covers 13 residues. Germline V CDR1 and CDR2: SEHNR, FQNEAQ (reference sequence).

This clone showed up just a few times. This sequence joins TRBV4-1 and TRBJ1-1, with D tentatively TRBD1 (5 bases). Trimming took off 1 base at V and 5 bases at J, with 14 bases between the two ends. This CDR3 is 15 amino acids long. In germline, CDR1 is MGHRA, CDR2 YSYEKL. DNA of the CDR3: TGCGCCAGCAGCCAAGTCCCAAACGGGGGGACTGAAGCTTTCTTT. It yields the protein CASSQVPNGGTEAFF.

This chain joins TRBV9 and TRBJ2-2; D might be TRBD1 (5 bases). V lost 4 bases, J lost 2 bases, and 9 bases lay in between. The CDR3 is 14 residues long. Germline-derived CDR1 and CDR2 are SGDLS and YYNGEE. The DNA for the CDR3 is TGTGCCAGCAGCAAGGGGCTTAACACCGGGGAGCTGTTTTTT. It encodes CASSKGLNTGELFF.

This clone was found a few times. The gene calls are TRBV28 and TRBJ2-6; 7 positions agree with TRBD1. The CDR3 totals 13 residues. The V gene end was trimmed by 10 bases and the J gene end by 4 bases; junction bases not matched to a gene: 4. Looked up from germline, CDR1 is MDHEN and CDR2 is SYDVKM. The CDR3 loop reads CATRTGGANVLTF. For the CDR3, the DNA is TGTGCCACCAGGACAGGCGGGGCCAACGTCCTGACTTTC.

V gene TRBV10-3 combines with J gene TRBJ2-1; 9 positions agree with TRBD2. The CDR3 is 17 amino acids. V lost 0 bases and J lost 5; bases outside the gene matches: 8. CDR1 is ENHRY and CDR2 is SYGVKD in the germline V gene. For the CDR3, the DNA is TGTGCCATCAGTGAGTCGAGAGCTAGCGGGGATAACAATGAGCAGTTCTTC. As protein: CAISESRASGDNNEQFF.

The gene calls are TRBV20-1 and TRBJ1-1; no reliable D call. The CDR3 has 11 residues. Per germline, CDR1 DFQATT and CDR2 SNEGSKA (reference sequence). The V and J ends lost 6 bases and 0 bases respectively, with 5 bases between them. CDR3 loop: CSASLNTEAFF. The CDR3 coding sequence is TGCAGTGCCTCGTTGAACACTGAAGCTTTCTTT.

V usage is TRBV4-1 and J usage is TRBJ2-7, with D perhaps TRBD1 (6 bases). The germline V and J ends were trimmed by 2 bases and 6 bases, with 11 bases remaining between them. Germline CDR1 and CDR2: MGHRA and YSYEKL. The CDR3 runs to 13 residues. Here the CDR3 reads CASSQRTATEQYF. In nucleotides, the CDR3 is TGCGCCAGCAGCCAAAGGACAGCGACCGAGCAGTACTTC.

The genes are TRBV7-9 and TRBJ1-4, with TRBD1 matching over 7 bases. The CDR3 is 14 residues long. Germline V gives CDR1 SEHNR, CDR2 FQNEAQ (reference sequence). V shed 5 bases, J shed 1 base, and the junction held 1 base outside the gene matches. CDR3 protein: CASSGDRTNEKLFF. The CDR3 coding sequence is TGTGCCAGCAGCGGGGACAGAACTAATGAAAAACTGTTTTTT. The full variable domain, completed using reference TRBV7-9 and TRBJ1-4, is DTGVSQNPRHKITKRGQNVTFRCDPISEHNRLYWYRQTLGQGPEFLTYFQNEAQLEKSRLLSDRFSAERPKGSFSTLEIQRTEQGDSAMYLCASSGDRTNEKLFFGSGTQLSVL.

A single count supports this clone. The rearrangement uses TRBV29-1 and TRBJ2-7, with 8 nucleotides matching TRBD2. This CDR3 contains 13 residues. Germline values: CDR1 SQVTM, CDR2 ANQGSEA. V lost 5 bases and J lost 0; bases outside the gene matches: 3. The CDR3 DNA reads TGCAGCGTTCGGGAGGGTACCTCCTACGAGCAGTACTTC. This sequence encodes CSVREGTSYEQYF.

This sequence joins TRBV5-1 and TRBJ2-3; 7 positions agree with TRBD2. Germline V gene sequence: CDR1 SGHRS, CDR2 YFSETQ. The CDR3 has 13 residues. V lost 2 bases to trimming and J lost 6 bases; unmatched junction nucleotides: 3. The DNA for the CDR3 is TGCGCCAGCAGCTTATTTAGCGGGGATACGCAGTATTTT. Translated, it gives CASSLFSGDTQYF. The full variable domain, in which reference TRBV5-1 and TRBJ2-3 provide the parts outside the CDR3, is KAGVTQTPRYLIKTRGQQVTLSCSPISGHRSVSWYQQTPGQGLQFLFEYFSETQRNKGNFPGRFSGRQFSNSRSEMNVSTLELGDSALYLCASSLFSGDTQYFGPGTRLTVL.

The chain links TRBV2 to TRBJ2-7; D is possibly TRBD2 (5 bases). Between the trimmed V and J ends, which lost 5 bases and 3 bases, there was a span of 14 bases. The CDR3 runs to 14 residues. Germline-derived CDR1 and CDR2 are SNHLY and FYNNEI. The CDR3 is CASSSTGLGYEQYF. The CDR3 DNA reads TGTGCCAGCAGTTCTACCGGACTCGGCTACGAGCAGTACTTC.

The genes are TRBV9 and TRBJ2-2; 7 bases fit TRBD1. V shed 5 bases and J 2 bases; nucleotides not matched to a gene: 6. This CDR3 spans 15 amino acids. Germline CDR1 is SGDLS and CDR2 is YYNGEE. CDR3 nucleotides: TGTGCCAGCAGTTGGGACAGCCTTAACACCGGGGAGCTGTTTTTT. Its protein is CASSWDSLNTGELFF.

The chain joins TRBV5-1 to TRBJ2-3, with TRBD2 matching over 9 bases. The CDR3 loop spans 14 amino acids. The germline gives CDR1 SGHRS, CDR2 YFSETQ. Losses at the gene ends were 4 bases for V and 5 bases for J; bases not matched to a gene: 5. The CDR3 region has the DNA TGCGCCAGCAGCATGAGCGGGGGGCGAGATACGCAGTATTTT. As protein: CASSMSGGRDTQYF. Supplemented by reference TRBV5-1 and TRBJ2-3, the full variable domain reads KAGVTQTPRYLIKTRGQQVTLSCSPISGHRSVSWYQQTPGQGLQFLFEYFSETQRNKGNFPGRFSGRQFSNSRSEMNVSTLELGDSALYLCASSMSGGRDTQYFGPGTRLTVL.

This clone showed up just once. The CDR3 here is CASSPGRSPSDEQFF. DNA for the CDR3: TGTGCCAGCAGCCCCGGAAGGTCTCCAAGCGATGAGCAGTTCTTC. The chain carries TRBV7-9 and TRBJ2-1; the D is unclear. Germline assignment: CDR1 SEHNR and CDR2 FQNEAQ (reference sequence). The CDR3 loop spans 15 amino acids. The V end was cut by 5 bases, the J end by 8 bases, with 19 bases between.

This sequence joins TRBV10-1 and TRBJ2-7; the match to TRBD2 covers 10 bases. The germline CDR1 and CDR2 sequences are WNHNN and SYGVQD (reference sequence). The trim removed 6 bases at V and 2 bases at J, leaving 4 bases unmatched. This CDR3 contains 14 residues. CDR3 sequence: CASSPSGGTYEQYF. The CDR3 DNA reads as TGCGCCAGCAGCCCTAGCGGGGGAACCTACGAGCAGTACTTC.

The V call is TRBV28, the J call TRBJ1-4; 9 nucleotides match TRBD1. Looked up from germline, CDR1 is MDHEN and CDR2 is SYDVKM. Trimming cost V 5 bases and J 5 bases; bases outside gene matches: 9. This CDR3 is 16 amino acids long. CDR3 coding DNA: TGTGCCAGCAGTCCCGTTGGGGGACAGGGAAATGAAAAACTGTTTTTT. It is translated as CASSPVGGQGNEKLFF.

V is TRBV5-6 and J is TRBJ2-2, with TRBD2 matching 7 bases. There are 16 residues in the CDR3. Unmatched junction bases numbered 7, after V lost 0 bases and J lost 5 bases. Germline V lookup: CDR1 SGHDT, CDR2 YYEEEE. CDR3 nucleotides: TGTGCCAGCAGCTTGGCCGGGCAGGGAGGGACCGGGGAGCTGTTTTTT. Protein sequence: CASSLAGQGGTGELFF. Supplemented by reference TRBV5-6 and TRBJ2-2, the full variable domain reads DAGVTQSPTHLIKTRGQQVTLRCSPKSGHDTVSWYQQALGQGPQFIFQYYEEEERQRGNFPDRFSGHQFPNYSSELNVNALLLGDSALYLCASSLAGQGGTGELFFGEGSRLTVL.

The rearrangement uses TRBV2 and TRBJ1-2; perhaps TRBD1 as D (5 bases). V shed 7 bases and J shed 1 base, with 19 bases lying between them. From germline, CDR1 is SNHLY and CDR2 FYNNEI. The CDR3 has 16 amino acids. The CDR3 sequence is CASKVSRELVNYGYTF. The CDR3 DNA reads as TGTGCCAGCAAGGTCAGCAGGGAATTGGTTAACTATGGCTACACCTTC.